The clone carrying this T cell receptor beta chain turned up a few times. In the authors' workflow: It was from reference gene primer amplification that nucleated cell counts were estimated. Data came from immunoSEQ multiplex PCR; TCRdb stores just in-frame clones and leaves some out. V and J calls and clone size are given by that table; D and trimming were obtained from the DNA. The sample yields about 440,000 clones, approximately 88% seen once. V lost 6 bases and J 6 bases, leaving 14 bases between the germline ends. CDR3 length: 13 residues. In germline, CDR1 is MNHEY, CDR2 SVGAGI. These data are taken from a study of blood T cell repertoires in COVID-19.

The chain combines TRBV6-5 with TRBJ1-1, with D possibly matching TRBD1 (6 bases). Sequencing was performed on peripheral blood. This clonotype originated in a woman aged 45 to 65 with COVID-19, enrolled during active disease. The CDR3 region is CASRLTGSPEAFF. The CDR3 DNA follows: TGTGCCAGCAGACTAACAGGGTCGCCTGAAGCTTTCTTT.